This T cell receptor beta chain was obtained from a study of Graves' ophthalmopathy and Graves' hyperthyroidism. Study results and caveats: Ophthalmopathy was separated from stable hyperthyroidism by a 13-signature model with 85% to 90% sensitivity and approximately 81% specificity.

CDR3 size: 17 residues. CDR1 and CDR2 from the germline V gene are ENHRY and SYGVKD. V dropped 5 bases and J dropped 5; count of bases not matched to a gene: 8. This clonotype came up many times. Its antigen is unknown. RNA transcripts provided the template for amplifying TCR beta CDR3 regions. HTBI primers were used in a first-round RT-PCR, which preceded a second-round multiplex PCR. TCRdb re-called the multiplex PCR reads through MiXCR, storing one row per CDR3 protein. The table records about 550,000 distinct CDR3 sequences, under 45% of them present only once. The rearrangement joins TRBV10-3 to TRBJ2-2, with 13 bases lining up with TRBD2. The receptor was derived from an adult man with Graves' hyperthyroidism. Sequenced: peripheral blood or thyroid tissue (not recorded which). CDR3 amino acids: CAISSGLAGEGTGELFF. CDR3 DNA sequence: TGTGCCATCAGTAGCGGACTAGCGGGAGAAGGGACCGGGGAGCTGTTTTTT.